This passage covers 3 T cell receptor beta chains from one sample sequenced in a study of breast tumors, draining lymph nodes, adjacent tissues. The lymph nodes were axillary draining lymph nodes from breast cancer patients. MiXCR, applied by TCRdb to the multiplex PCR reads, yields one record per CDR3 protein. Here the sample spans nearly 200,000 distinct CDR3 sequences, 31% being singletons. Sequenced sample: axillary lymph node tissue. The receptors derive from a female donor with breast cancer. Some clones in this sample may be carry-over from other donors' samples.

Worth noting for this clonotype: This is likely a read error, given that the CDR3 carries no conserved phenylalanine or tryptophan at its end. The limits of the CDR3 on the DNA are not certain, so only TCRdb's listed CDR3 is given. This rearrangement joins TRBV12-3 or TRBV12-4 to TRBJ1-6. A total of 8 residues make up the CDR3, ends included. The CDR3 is CASSPGTS.

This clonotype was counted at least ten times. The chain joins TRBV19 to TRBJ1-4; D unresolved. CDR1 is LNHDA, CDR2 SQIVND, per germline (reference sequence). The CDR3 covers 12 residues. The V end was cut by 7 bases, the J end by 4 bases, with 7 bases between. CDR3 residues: CASKDLNEKLFF. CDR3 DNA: TGTGCCAGTAAAGACCTTAATGAAAAACTGTTTTTT.

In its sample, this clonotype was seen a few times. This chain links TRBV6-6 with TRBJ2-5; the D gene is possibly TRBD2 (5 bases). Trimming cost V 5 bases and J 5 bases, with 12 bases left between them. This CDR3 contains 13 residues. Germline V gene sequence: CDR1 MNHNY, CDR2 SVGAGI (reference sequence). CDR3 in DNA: TGTGCCAGCAGTCACCGGGGTATGGAGACCCAGTACTTC. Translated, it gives CASSHRGMETQYF.